This T cell receptor beta chain was identified in a study of blood T cell repertoires in COVID-19. As for the study in general: Specimens from acute and convalescent COVID-19 originated in the United States, Italy and Spain. Sources were T cells, B-cell-depleted T cells, or PBMCs; the material itself was cDNA or gDNA.

Data came from immunoSEQ multiplex PCR; TCRdb stores just in-frame clones and leaves some out. The table has approximately 75,000 clones, roughly four fifths seen once. Trimming at V came to 6 bases and at J to 6 bases, leaving 2 bases not matched to a gene. CDR1 is LNHDA and CDR2 is SQIVND in the germline V gene (reference sequence). This CDR3 region has 13 residues. V gene TRBV19 combines with J gene TRBJ1-6; TRBD1 matches 7 bases. Sequencing was done on a sample of peripheral blood. This TCR derives from a woman aged 80 or over with active or convalescent COVID-19. The chain's CDR3 is CASRGDSNSPLHF. The CDR3 bases are TGTGCCAGTAGGGGGGACAGTAATTCACCCCTCCACTTT.